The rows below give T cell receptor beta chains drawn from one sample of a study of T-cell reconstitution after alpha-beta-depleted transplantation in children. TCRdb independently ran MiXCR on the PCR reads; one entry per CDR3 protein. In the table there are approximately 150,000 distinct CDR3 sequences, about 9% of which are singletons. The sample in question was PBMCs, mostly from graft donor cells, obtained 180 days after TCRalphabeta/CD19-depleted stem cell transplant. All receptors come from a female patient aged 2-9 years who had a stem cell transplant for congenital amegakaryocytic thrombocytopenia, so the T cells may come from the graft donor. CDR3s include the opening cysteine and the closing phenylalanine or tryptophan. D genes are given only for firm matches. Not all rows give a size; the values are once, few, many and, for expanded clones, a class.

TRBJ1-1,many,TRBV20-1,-,TGCAGTGCTAGCCCCCCAGGGTTGAGCACTGAAGCTTTCTTT,CSASPPGLSTEAFF
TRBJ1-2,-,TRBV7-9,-,TGTGCCAGCAGCCCCATGGCCCTTAACTATGGCTACACCTTC,CASSPMALNYGYTF
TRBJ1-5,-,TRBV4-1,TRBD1,TGCGCCAGCAGCCAAGGACAGGGGCCCGTAAATCAGCCCCAGCATTTT,CASSQGQGPVNQPQHF
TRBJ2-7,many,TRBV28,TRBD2,TGTGCCAGCAGTATTAGCGGGGCGGGAGAAGAGCAGTACTTC,CASSISGAGEEQYF
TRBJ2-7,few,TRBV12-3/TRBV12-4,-,TGTGCCAGCAGTTTAGCCGGGCCCCACCGGGATGAGCAGTACTTC,CASSLAGPHRDEQYF
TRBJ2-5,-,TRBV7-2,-,TGTGCCAGCAGCCCCCGGAGGGGGACCCAAGAGACCCAGTACTTC,CASSPRRGTQETQYF
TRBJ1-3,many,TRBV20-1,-,TGCAGTGCTAGTGCCGGTTTCGGAAACACCATATATTTT,CSASAGFGNTIYF
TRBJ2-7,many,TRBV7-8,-,TGTGCCAGCAGCTTAGTGCAGGGGCGTAACGAGCAGTACTTC,CASSLVQGRNEQYF
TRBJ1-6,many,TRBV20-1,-,TGCAGTGCTGAAGGATTCGGGACTTATAATTCACCCCTCCACTTT,CSAEGFGTYNSPLHF
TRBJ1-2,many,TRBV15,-,TGTGCCACCAGCAGAGATCTGAAGTATGGCTACACCTTC,CATSRDLKYGYTF
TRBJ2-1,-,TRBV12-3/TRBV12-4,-,TGTGCCAGCAGTCCAGAGACCAAGAGAGCCTACAATGAGCAGTTCTTC,CASSPETKRAYNEQFF
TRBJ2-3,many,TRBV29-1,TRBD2,TGCAGCGTTGAAAGTAAGCGGGAGGGCCTAAATACGCAGTATTTT,CSVESKREGLNTQYF
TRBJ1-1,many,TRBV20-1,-,TGCAGTGCTTATATACAGGAGTGGGCTTTCTTT,CSAYIQEWAFF
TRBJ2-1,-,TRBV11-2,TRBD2,TGTGCCAGCAGCTTTCTGCGGGGGGGTGAGCAGTTCTTC,CASSFLRGGEQFF
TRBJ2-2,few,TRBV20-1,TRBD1,TGCAGTGTGTCCAGGGGGCGCTTGACCGGGGAGCTGTTTTTT,CSVSRGRLTGELFF
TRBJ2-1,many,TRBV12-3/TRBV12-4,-,TGTGCCAGCAGCTATTTGGGTTCTGGCAAAGAGCAGTTCTTC,CASSYLGSGKEQFF
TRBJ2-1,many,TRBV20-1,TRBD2,TGCAGTGCTCTAGATCATCGACTAGCGAGCCGATTAGGGCAGTTCTTC,CSALDHRLASRLGQFF
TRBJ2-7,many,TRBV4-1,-,TGCGCCAGCAGCCAACCTCTTGACAGAGAATCCTACGAGCAGTACTTC,CASSQPLDRESYEQYF
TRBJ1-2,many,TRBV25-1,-,TGTGCCAGCAGTGAATTCTCAGGGTGGGGCTACACCTTC,CASSEFSGWGYTF
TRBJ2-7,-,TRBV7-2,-,TGTGCCAGCAGCTTAGTAGGTCCAGCCCCCGAGCAGTACTTC,CASSLVGPAPEQYF
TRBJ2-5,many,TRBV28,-,TGTGCCAGCAGTTTATTTGGAGTTCTAGAACAAGAGACCCAGTACTTC,CASSLFGVLEQETQYF
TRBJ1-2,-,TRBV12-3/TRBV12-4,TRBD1,TGTGCCAGCAGCCGAGACAGGGGCCGCCCTTTGGGCTACACCTTC,CASSRDRGRPLGYTF
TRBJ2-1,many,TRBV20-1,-,TGCAGTGCTAGAGACCTCAGCATGCAAGTTAGTTCGGGTGAGCAGTTCTTC,CSARDLSMQVSSGEQFF
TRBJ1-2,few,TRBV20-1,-,TGCAGTGCTAGATGGGGCAGGGGCTCTCATAACTATGGCTACACCTTC,CSARWGRGSHNYGYTF
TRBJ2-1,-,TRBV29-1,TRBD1,TGCAGCGGTGGCCCCGTCGGGACAGGGCGGAATGAGCAGTTCTTC,CSGGPVGTGRNEQFF
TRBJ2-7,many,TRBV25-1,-,TGTGCCAGCGGACTCCAGGGGCGGCCTTCCGAGCAGTACTTC,CASGLQGRPSEQYF
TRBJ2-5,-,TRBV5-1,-,TGCGCCAGCAGCCCCAATCCCCGGGACCGACGAGAGACCCAGTACTTC,CASSPNPRDRRETQYF
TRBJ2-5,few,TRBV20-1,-,TGCAGTGCTTACCATACCGGGACACCGTTAGTAGGAGAGACCCAGTACTTC,CSAYHTGTPLVGETQYF
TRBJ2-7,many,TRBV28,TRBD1,TGTGCCAGCAGTTTTTTGGGACAGAACACTAACTCCTACGAGCAGTACTTC,CASSFLGQNTNSYEQYF
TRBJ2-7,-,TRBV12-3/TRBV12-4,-,TGTGCCAGCAGTTTATCTCAGGGGTACGAGCAGTACTTC,CASSLSQGYEQYF
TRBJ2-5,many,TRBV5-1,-,TGCGCCAGCAGCATGACCGGGACATCTCAAGAGACCCAGTACTTC,CASSMTGTSQETQYF
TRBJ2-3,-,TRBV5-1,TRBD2,TGCGCCAGCAGCTTGAGCGGGGGAGCAGATACGCAGTATTTT,CASSLSGGADTQYF
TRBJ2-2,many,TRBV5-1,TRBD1,TGCGCCAGCAGCCCCCGGGACAGGTCTAGAGGGGAGCTGTTTTTT,CASSPRDRSRGELFF
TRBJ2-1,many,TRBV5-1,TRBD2,TGCGCCAGCAGCTTGTTTACGGGACTAGCGACCAATGAGCAGTTCTTC,CASSLFTGLATNEQFF
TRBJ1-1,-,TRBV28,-,TGTGCCAGCAGTTTAGACAGGACAACTGAAGCTTTCTTT,CASSLDRTTEAFF
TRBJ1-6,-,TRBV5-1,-,TGCGCCAGCAGCTTGACAGGGTTGAGAGATAATTCACCCCTCCACTTT,CASSLTGLRDNSPLHF
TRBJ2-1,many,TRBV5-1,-,TGCGCCAGCAGCTTGGCCTCGTTAGCTCCCTACAATGAGCAGTTCTTC,CASSLASLAPYNEQFF
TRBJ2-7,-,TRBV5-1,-,TGCGCCAGCAGCACTGGCCCGATACCGCACGGTAGCGAGCAGTACTTC,CASSTGPIPHGSEQYF
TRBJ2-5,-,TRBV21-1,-,TGTGCCAGCAGCAAAAGGTGCGGGAGCGGAGAGACCCAGTACTTC,CASSKRCGSGETQYF
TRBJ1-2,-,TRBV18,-,TGTGCCAGCTCACCCGCACAGCACTACGGCTACACCTTC,CASSPAQHYGYTF
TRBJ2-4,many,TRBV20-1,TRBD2,TGCAGTGCTAGGGAGGGAGCGGGAGTCGGAATGGGGCTAGCCAAAAACATTCAGTACTTC,CSAREGAGVGMGLAKNIQYF
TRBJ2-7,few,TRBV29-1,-,TGCAGCGTTTCCCAAGGGCATAATGGAGGCGAGCAGTACTTC,CSVSQGHNGGEQYF
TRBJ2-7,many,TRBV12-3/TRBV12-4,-,TGTGCCAGCAGTTTAGCTGAGTACGAGCAGTACTTC,CASSLAEYEQYF
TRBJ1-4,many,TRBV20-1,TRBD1,TGCAGTGCCGAAGGGACAGGGAAATATGAAAAACTGTTTTTT,CSAEGTGKYEKLFF
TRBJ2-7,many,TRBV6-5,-,TGTGCCAGCAGTTATTTCGAACAGGGTGAGCAGTACTTC,CASSYFEQGEQYF
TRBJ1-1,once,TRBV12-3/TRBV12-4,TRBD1,TGTGCCAGCAGCCGGGACAGGGAGAACACTGAAGCTTTCTTT,CASSRDRENTEAFF
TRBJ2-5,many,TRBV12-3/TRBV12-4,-,TGTGCCAGCAGGAGGACTCAAGCAGTGGAGACCCAGTACTTC,CASRRTQAVETQYF